The 28 T cell receptor beta chains in this list originate from one sample, sequenced in a study of blood T cells in healthy people across ages. Alongside a J-beta primer mix, a sample-barcoded 5' primer served in a second PCR lasting about 7 to 11 cycles. TCRdb recomputed calls from the 5' RACE reads with MiXCR, one row per CDR3 protein. This sample has about 730,000 distinct CDR3 sequences, with around 46% found just once. Sequencing was carried out using blood. Receptors originate from a woman in her sixties in good health.

The V and J genes are TRBV20-1 and TRBJ1-5; D is undetermined. Trimming pared 2 bases from V and 7 bases from J, leaving 9 bases between. Germline loops: CDR1 DFQATT, CDR2 SNEGSKA (reference sequence). The CDR3 is made up of 12 amino acids. CDR3 nucleotides: TGCAGTGCTAGAAAGTTCGGCCAGCCCCAGCATTTT. It is translated as CSARKFGQPQHF.

The rearrangement links TRBV29-1 to TRBJ1-1; D not certain. The CDR3 has 10 amino acids. Germline CDR1 and CDR2: SQVTM and ANQGSEA. The V end lost 7 bases, the J end lost 11 bases, and 14 bases lay between the germline ends. The CDR3 region has the DNA TGCAGCGCGAATTCGCGGGAGGCTTTCTTT. The encoded protein is CSANSREAFF.

This clonotype has just a few counts. The chain couples TRBV7-8 to TRBJ1-2, with a weak D call TRBD1 (6 bases). This CDR3 comprises 15 residues. Trimming cost V 1 base and J 2 bases, with 11 bases left between them. Germline lookup yields CDR1 SGHVS and CDR2 FQNEAQ. CDR3 DNA: TGTGCCAGCAGCTTAGTCCCGGACAGCAACTATGGCTACACCTTC. Translation: CASSLVPDSNYGYTF.

The CDR3 protein is CAISVTGGVTDTQYF. CDR3 DNA: TGTGCCATCAGTGTTACTGGGGGGGTCACAGATACGCAGTATTTT. The chain recombines TRBV10-3 with TRBJ2-3; 7 positions match TRBD2. The V gene's germline CDR1 is ENHRY and CDR2 SYGVKD. The CDR3 totals 15 residues. The ends lost 4 bases at V and 2 bases at J; junction bases unmatched: 6.

This clonotype showed up just once. The junction differs from germline at one of its ends, possibly a read error. The chain uses TRBV27 and TRBJ2-4, with 9 bases fitting TRBD1. CDR1 and CDR2 (germline): MNHEY, SMNVEV (reference sequence). CDR3 length equals 15 residues. CDR3 region: CASILRTGDKNIQYF. The DNA for the CDR3 is TGTGCCAGCATTTTAAGGACAGGGGACAAAAACATTCAGTACTTC.

Notes on this clonotype: Given a much more abundant clone one base away, this may be a read error. CDR3 DNA: TGTGCCAGCAGCTTAGTAGCGGCAGGCACAGATACGCAGTATTTT. This gives the protein CASSLVAAGTDTQYF. The rearrangement uses TRBV7-2 and TRBJ2-3; D possibly corresponds to TRBD2 (6 bases). There are 15 residues in the CDR3. In germline, CDR1 is SGHTA, CDR2 FQGNSA. Trimming took 1 base from V and 1 from J, leaving 9 bases between them.

This clonotype occurred a few times. The V gene is TRBV12-3 or TRBV12-4, the J gene TRBJ2-5; TRBD2 agrees at 12 bases. The V gene end was trimmed by 6 bases and the J gene end by 11 bases; junction bases not matched to a gene: 4. The length of the CDR3 is 12 residues. The chain's CDR3 is CASRGGLAGQYF. The DNA of the CDR3 is TGTGCCAGCAGGGGAGGACTAGCGGGGCAGTACTTC.

CDR3 residues: CASSLTSISTDTQYF. The CDR3 region has the DNA TGTGCCAGCAGCTTGACTAGCATTAGCACAGATACGCAGTATTTT. J is TRBJ2-3 and V is TRBV5-4; a weak D match, TRBD2 (6 bases). This CDR3 contains 15 residues. CDR1 SGHNT and CDR2 YYREEE come from the germline V gene (reference sequence). Deletions cut 1 base from V and 0 bases from J, with 9 bases between.

CDR3 region: CASTGGGSSYNEQFF. Here the CDR3 DNA reads TGTGCCAGCACCGGGGGAGGGAGCTCCTACAATGAGCAGTTCTTC. The rearrangement uses TRBV9 and TRBJ2-1, with 7 nucleotides matching TRBD2. J gave up 0 bases and V 6 bases, and 6 bases lay outside the gene matches. The CDR3 runs to 15 residues. CDR1 and CDR2 (germline): SGDLS, YYNGEE.

This clonotype was seen only a few times. This chain joins TRBV18 and TRBJ2-1; no reliable D call. V lost 0 bases and J lost 4, with 16 bases in between. The CDR3 totals 17 residues. Germline V gene data show CDR1 as KGHSH and CDR2 as LQKENI. The CDR3 DNA reads TGTGCCAGCTCACCACCGGCTTCAGGTGGCTCTTACAATGAGCAGTTCTTC. The encoded protein is CASSPPASGGSYNEQFF.

A remark on this clonotype: The junction departs from the called germline gene at one end, perhaps through a read error. The CDR3 DNA sequence: TGTGCCGGCAGTTTACTAGCGGGAGGGGAGGGTGAGCAGTTCTTC. Amino acids: CAGSLLAGGEGEQFF. The rearrangement uses TRBV27 and TRBJ2-1; TRBD2 matches 13 bases. The V gene's germline CDR1 is MNHEY and CDR2 SMNVEV (reference sequence). This CDR3 has 15 residues.

The rearrangement links TRBV20-1 to TRBJ1-2; 7 bases align to TRBD1. J was trimmed by 5 bases and V by 6 bases; bases with no gene match: 6. This CDR3 has 12 residues. Germline CDR1 and CDR2: DFQATT and SNEGSKA (reference sequence). The CDR3 DNA reads TGCAGTGCAAGGGGACAGTTTTATGGCTACACCTTC. This gives the protein CSARGQFYGYTF.

The V call is TRBV7-2, the J call TRBJ2-5; maybe TRBD2 (5 bases). Looked up from germline, CDR1 is SGHTA and CDR2 is FQGNSA. The CDR3 contains 13 residues. The V end lost 6 bases, the J end lost 4 bases, and 12 bases lay between the germline ends. CDR3 DNA sequence: TGTGCCAGCAGGGGAGTGGGTCGAGAGACCCAGTACTTC. It translates to CASRGVGRETQYF. The variable domain in full, with the rest retrieved from reference TRBV7-2 and TRBJ2-5, is GAGVSQSPSNKVTEKGKDVELRCDPISGHTALYWYRQSLGQGLEFLIYFQGNSAPDKSGLPSDRFSAERTGGSVSTLTIQRTQQEDSAVYLCASRGVGRETQYFGPGTRLLVL.

V gene TRBV6-6 combines with J gene TRBJ2-3; 7 nucleotides match TRBD1. Germline CDR1 and CDR2: MNHNY and SVGAGI (reference sequence). This CDR3 comprises 17 residues. Trimming cost V 6 bases and J 0 bases; bases outside gene matches: 12. CDR3 sequence: CASRYDRAGLSTDTQYF. Written as DNA, the CDR3 is TGTGCCAGCAGATACGACAGGGCCGGGCTCAGCACAGATACGCAGTATTTT.

The chain combines TRBV25-1 with TRBJ2-7; unclear D gene. Germline CDR1 reads MGHDK; CDR2 reads SYGVNS. V was shortened by 3 bases and J by 2 bases, with 11 bases between the two germline ends. The CDR3 is made up of 14 amino acids. CDR3 sequence: CASSDYSSAYEQYF. CDR3 in DNA: TGTGCCAGCAGTGATTATTCGAGTGCCTACGAGCAGTACTTC.

Many counts were recorded for this clonotype. The chain combines TRBV7-2 with TRBJ2-7; D is undetermined. The CDR3 contains 11 residues. Trimming shortened V by 2 bases and J by 7 bases, and 6 bases separated the two germline ends. Germline V gene sequence: CDR1 SGHTA, CDR2 FQGNSA. This CDR3 reads CASSLYNEQYF. As DNA, the CDR3 is TGTGCCAGCAGCTTATACAATGAGCAGTACTTC.

This clonotype has just a few counts. The gene calls are TRBV11-2 and TRBJ2-1; D gene unclear. The CDR3 loop spans 15 amino acids. The V end was cut by 3 bases, the J end by 3 bases, with 12 bases between. Germline CDR1 is SGHAT and CDR2 is FQNNGV. The CDR3, as DNA: TGTGCCAGCAGCTTGTTAGAATCTTACTACAATGAGCAGTTCTTC. Protein: CASSLLESYYNEQFF.

This clonotype has just one count. The V call is TRBV28, the J call TRBJ2-5; D perhaps matches TRBD2 (5 bases). The J call may be in error: the DNA end matches TRBJ2-7 better. Per germline, CDR1 MDHEN and CDR2 SYDVKM. There are 16 residues in the CDR3. The CDR3 sequence: CASRFTQAGRNYEQYF. CDR3 in DNA: TGTGCCAGCAGGTTCACCCAGGCGGGCAGGAACTACGAGCAGTACTTC.

There are many counts of this clonotype. The chain combines TRBV3-1 with TRBJ2-6, with 12 bases lining up with TRBD1. With 5 bases clipped from V and 3 bases from J, the junction kept 5 bases outside the gene matches. This CDR3 has 17 residues. Germline values: CDR1 LGHDT, CDR2 YNNKEL (reference sequence). The CDR3 spells CASSLGQGAFGANVLTF. In nucleotides, the CDR3 is TGTGCCAGCAGCTTGGGACAGGGGGCGTTTGGGGCCAACGTCCTGACTTTC. Full variable domain (missing parts from reference TRBV3-1 and TRBJ2-6): DTAVSQTPKYLVTQMGNDKSIKCEQNLGHDTMYWYKQDSKKFLKIMFSYNNKELIINETVPNRFSPKSPDKAHLNLHINSLELGDSAVYFCASSLGQGAFGANVLTFGAGSRLTVL.

Concerning this clonotype itself: A read error may account for a junction end that differs from germline. The gene calls are TRBV5-1 and TRBJ2-1; 13 bases line up with TRBD2. Germline-derived CDR1 and CDR2 are SGHRS and YFSETQ. The CDR3 is 15 residues long. CDR3 in DNA: TGCGCCTGCAGCATAGGGACTAGCGGGGTCAATGAGCAGTTCTTC. Encoded protein: CACSIGTSGVNEQFF.

DNA of the CDR3: TGTGCCAGCAGCTTAAAGGACAGCAACTATGGCTACACCTTC. It codes for CASSLKDSNYGYTF. The chain recombines TRBV7-9 with TRBJ1-2; perhaps TRBD1 as D (6 bases). Germline CDR1 SEHNR, CDR2 FQNEAQ (reference sequence). There are 14 residues in the CDR3. Trimming removed 2 bases at V and 2 bases at J, with 9 bases between.

The rearrangement joins TRBV4-2 to TRBJ2-1, with TRBD2 identical over 12 bases. V gave up 0 bases and J gave up 4 bases; unmatched junction bases: 4. Germline CDR1 LGHNA, CDR2 YNFKEQ. This CDR3 spans 17 amino acids. The CDR3 sequence: CASSQETSGSFYNEQFF. The CDR3 coding sequence is TGTGCCAGCAGCCAAGAGACTAGCGGGAGTTTTTACAATGAGCAGTTCTTC.

This clonotype was observed once. V gene TRBV2 combines with J gene TRBJ1-5, with a tentative D call TRBD1 (5 bases). The germline V gene encodes CDR1 SNHLY and CDR2 FYNNEI. The CDR3 has 15 residues. V was clipped by 3 bases and J by 1 base, with 10 bases between them. The CDR3 protein is CASSDDWGSNQPQHF. The CDR3 DNA is TGTGCCAGCAGTGATGACTGGGGGAGCAATCAGCCCCAGCATTTT. The whole variable domain, remainder taken from reference TRBV2 and TRBJ1-5, is EPEVTQTPSHQVTQMGQEVILRCVPISNHLYFYWYRQILGQKVEFLVSFYNNEISEKSEIFDDQFSVERPDGSNFTLKIRSTKLEDSAMYFCASSDDWGSNQPQHFGDGTRLSIL.

In this sample, this clonotype turned up once. Here the CDR3 DNA reads TGTGCCAGCGGCGACAGGTTCCTCTCCTACGAGCGGTACTTC. This gives the protein CASGDRFLSYERYF. The V gene is TRBV7-9, the J gene TRBJ2-5; TRBD1 might be the D (6 bases). Germline CDR1 is SEHNR and CDR2 is FQNEAQ (reference sequence). The CDR3 is made up of 14 amino acids. V dropped 8 bases and J dropped 13 bases, with 26 bases sitting between them. Drawing the rest from reference TRBV7-9 and TRBJ2-5, the complete variable domain is DTGVSQNPRHKITKRGQNVTFRCDPISEHNRLYWYRQTLGQGPEFLTYFQNEAQLEKSRLLSDRFSAERPKGSFSTLEIQRTEQGDSAMYLCASGDRFLSYERYFGPGTRLLVL.

The CDR3 loop reads CASSPGTLFGLFF. CDR3 sequence (DNA): TGTGCCAGCAGTCCCGGGACATTATTTGGACTGTTTTTT. The chain joins TRBV6-6 to TRBJ1-4, with a possible D match to TRBD1 (6 bases). V dropped 5 bases and J dropped 13 bases, with 17 bases sitting between them. Germline values: CDR1 MNHNY, CDR2 SVGAGI (reference sequence). This CDR3 region has 13 residues.

This chain joins TRBV12-3 or TRBV12-4 and TRBJ2-1, with D tentatively TRBD2 (6 bases). Trimming pared 11 bases from V and 0 bases from J, leaving 14 bases between. The CDR3 covers 14 residues. The CDR3 region has the DNA TGTGCCGGCACCGCCGGGGGCTCCTACAATGAGCAGTTCTTC. It encodes CAGTAGGSYNEQFF.

This chain joins TRBV12-3 or TRBV12-4 and TRBJ2-5, with D uncertain. Trimming took 5 bases from V and 6 from J, leaving 13 bases between them. This CDR3 comprises 13 residues. CDR3 nucleotide sequence: TGTGCCAGCAGTCCCCCCATGGGCAAGACCCAGTACTTC. Protein sequence: CASSPPMGKTQYF.

The CDR3, as DNA: TGTGCCAGCAGATACAGGGGCTCTTATGCGGACGAGCAGTACTTC. It translates to CASRYRGSYADEQYF. The chain couples TRBV6-5 to TRBJ2-7, with 7 nucleotides matching TRBD1. The V gene's germline CDR1 is MNHEY and CDR2 SVGAGI. The CDR3 has 15 amino acids. The trim removed 6 bases at V and 5 bases at J, leaving 13 bases unmatched.